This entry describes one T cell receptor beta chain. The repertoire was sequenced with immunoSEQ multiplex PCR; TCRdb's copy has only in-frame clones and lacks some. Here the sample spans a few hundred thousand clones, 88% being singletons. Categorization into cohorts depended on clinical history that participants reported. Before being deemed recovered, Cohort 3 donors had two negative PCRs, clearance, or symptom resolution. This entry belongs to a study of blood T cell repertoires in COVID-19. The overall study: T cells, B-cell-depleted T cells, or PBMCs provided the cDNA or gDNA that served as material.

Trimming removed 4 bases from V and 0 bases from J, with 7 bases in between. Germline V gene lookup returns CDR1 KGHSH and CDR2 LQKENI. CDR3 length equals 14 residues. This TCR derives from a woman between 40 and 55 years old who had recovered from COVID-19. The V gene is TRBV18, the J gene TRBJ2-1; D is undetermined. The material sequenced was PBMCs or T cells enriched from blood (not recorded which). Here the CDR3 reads CASSRSDSYNEQFF. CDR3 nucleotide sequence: TGTGCCAGCTCACGGTCAGACTCCTACAATGAGCAGTTCTTC.